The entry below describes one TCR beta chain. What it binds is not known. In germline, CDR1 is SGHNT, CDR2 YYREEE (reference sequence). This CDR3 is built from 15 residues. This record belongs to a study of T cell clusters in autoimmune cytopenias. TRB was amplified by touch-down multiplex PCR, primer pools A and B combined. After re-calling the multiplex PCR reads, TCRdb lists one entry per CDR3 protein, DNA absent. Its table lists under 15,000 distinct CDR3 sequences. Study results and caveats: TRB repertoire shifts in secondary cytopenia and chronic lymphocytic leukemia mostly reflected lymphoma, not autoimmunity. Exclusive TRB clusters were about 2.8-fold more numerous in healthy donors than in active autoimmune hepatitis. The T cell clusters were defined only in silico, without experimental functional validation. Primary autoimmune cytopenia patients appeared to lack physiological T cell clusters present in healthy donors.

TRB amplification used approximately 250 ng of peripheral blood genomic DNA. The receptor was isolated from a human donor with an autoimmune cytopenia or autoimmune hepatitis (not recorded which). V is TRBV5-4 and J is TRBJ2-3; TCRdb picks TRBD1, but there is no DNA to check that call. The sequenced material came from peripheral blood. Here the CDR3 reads CASSLYPGSTDTQYF.